The entry below gives a single TCR beta chain sequence along with its context. The read comes to an end 3 residues before the CDR3 does, leaving the germline J gene to fill in the end. Genomic DNA, averaging around 1,200 ng per sample, yielded TCR beta CDR3 via immunoSEQ. TCRdb keeps only in-frame clones here, not all; method: immunoSEQ multiplex PCR. Its clone listing holds roughly 40,000 clones. These data belong to a study of T cells in women clearing cervical HPV infection. Germline V gene sequence: CDR1 SGHRS, CDR2 YFSETQ. V was clipped by 6 bases and J by 2 bases; unmatched bases: 9. This CDR3 is 15 amino acids long.

This TCR came from a woman between 18 and 70 years old with a cervical HPV16 infection that either progressed to CIN3+ or cleared (not recorded which). The chain has TRBV5-1 and TRBJ1-1, with 8 nucleotides matching TRBD1. Sequences were obtained from blood buffy coat. The CDR3 protein is CASTLTRGQNTEAFF. CDR3 DNA, as far as it was read: TGCGCCAGCACCTTAACCAGGGGGCAAAACACTGAA.